This TCR beta chain appears in the sequencing data of a study of OX40 agonist ivuxolimab in advanced cancers. The table came from immunoSEQ multiplex PCR; TCRdb's copy has only in-frame clones and leaves some out. The sample shows roughly 66,000 clones, roughly 85% of them seen only once. This CDR3 has 15 residues. Germline CDR1 is SGHDT and CDR2 is YYEEEE. The V gene end was trimmed by 5 bases and the J gene end by 6 bases; junction bases not matched to a gene: 13. This TCR was recovered from an adult with an advanced solid tumor such as melanoma, head and neck, liver or kidney cancer. The genes are TRBV5-6 and TRBJ2-7; the match to TRBD1 covers 8 bases. Sequences were derived from CD4+ or CD8+ T cells sorted from blood, sampled in a trial of the OX40 agonist ivuxolimab. The CDR3 region is CASSSRAQGAGEQYF. The CDR3 DNA sequence: TGTGCCAGCAGTTCCCGGGCCCAGGGGGCCGGCGAGCAGTACTTC.